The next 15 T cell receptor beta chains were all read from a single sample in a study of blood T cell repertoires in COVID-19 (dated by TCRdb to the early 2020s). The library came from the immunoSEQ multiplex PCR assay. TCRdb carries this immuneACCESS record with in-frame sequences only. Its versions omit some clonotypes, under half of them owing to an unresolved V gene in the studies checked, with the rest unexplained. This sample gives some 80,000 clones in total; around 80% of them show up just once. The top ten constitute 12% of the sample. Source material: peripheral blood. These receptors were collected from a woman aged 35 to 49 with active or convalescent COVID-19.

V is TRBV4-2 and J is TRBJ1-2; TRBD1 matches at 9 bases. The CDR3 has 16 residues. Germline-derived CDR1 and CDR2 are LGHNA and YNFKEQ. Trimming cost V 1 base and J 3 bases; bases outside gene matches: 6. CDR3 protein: CASSQGGTGGDYGYTF. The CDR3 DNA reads TGTGCCAGCAGCCAAGGGGGTACAGGGGGCGACTATGGCTACACCTTC.

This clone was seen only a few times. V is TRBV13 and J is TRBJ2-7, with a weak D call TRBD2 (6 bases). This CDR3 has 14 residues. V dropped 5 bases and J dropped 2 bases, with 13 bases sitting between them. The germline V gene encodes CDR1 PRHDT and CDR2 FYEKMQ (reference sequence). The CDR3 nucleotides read TGTGCCAGCAGCGCCCGACTAGTGGCCTACGAGCAGTACTTC. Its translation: CASSARLVAYEQYF.

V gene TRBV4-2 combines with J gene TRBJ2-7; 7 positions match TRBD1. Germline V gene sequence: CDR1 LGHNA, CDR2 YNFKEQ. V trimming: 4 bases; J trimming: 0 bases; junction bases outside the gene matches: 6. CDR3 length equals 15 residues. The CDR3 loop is CASSPRTGFSYEQYF. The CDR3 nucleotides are TGTGCCAGCAGCCCCCGGACAGGCTTCTCCTACGAGCAGTACTTC.

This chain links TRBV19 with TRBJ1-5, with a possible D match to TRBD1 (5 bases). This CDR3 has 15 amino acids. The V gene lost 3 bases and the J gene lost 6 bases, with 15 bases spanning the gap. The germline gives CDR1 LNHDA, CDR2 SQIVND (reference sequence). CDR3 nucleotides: TGTGCCAGTAGTATTAGGGTGGGGGGAGGTCAGCCCCAGCATTTT. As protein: CASSIRVGGGQPQHF.

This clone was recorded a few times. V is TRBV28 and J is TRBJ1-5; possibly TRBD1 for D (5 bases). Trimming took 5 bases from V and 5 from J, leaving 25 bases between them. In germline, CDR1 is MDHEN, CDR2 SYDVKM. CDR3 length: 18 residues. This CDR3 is CASSPGLAIQLRDQPQHF. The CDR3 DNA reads TGTGCCAGCAGTCCGGGACTGGCAATCCAGCTCCGGGATCAGCCCCAGCATTTT.

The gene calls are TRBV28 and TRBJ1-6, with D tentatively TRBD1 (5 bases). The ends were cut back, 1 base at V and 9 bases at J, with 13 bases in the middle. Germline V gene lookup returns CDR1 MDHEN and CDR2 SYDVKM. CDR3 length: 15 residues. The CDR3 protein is CASSLSGSAGSPLHF. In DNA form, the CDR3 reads TGTGCCAGCAGTTTATCAGGGTCGGCAGGTTCACCCCTCCACTTT. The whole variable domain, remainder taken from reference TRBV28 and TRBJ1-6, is DVKVTQSSRYLVKRTGEKVFLECVQDMDHENMFWYRQDPGLGLRLIYFSYDVKMKEKGDIPEGYSVSREKKERFSLILESASTNQTSMYLCASSLSGSAGSPLHFGNGTRLTVT.

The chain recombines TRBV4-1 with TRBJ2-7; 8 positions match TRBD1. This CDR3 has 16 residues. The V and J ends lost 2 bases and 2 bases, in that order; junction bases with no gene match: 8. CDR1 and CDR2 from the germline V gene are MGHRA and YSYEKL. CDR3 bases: TGCGCCAGCAGCCAAATATTCGGACAGGGAACCTACGAGCAGTACTTC. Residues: CASSQIFGQGTYEQYF.

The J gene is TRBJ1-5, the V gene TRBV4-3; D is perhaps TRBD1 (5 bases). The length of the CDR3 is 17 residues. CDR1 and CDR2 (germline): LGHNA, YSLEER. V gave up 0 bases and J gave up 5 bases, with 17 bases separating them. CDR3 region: CASSQERGGASDQPQHF. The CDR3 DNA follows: TGCGCCAGCAGCCAAGAAAGGGGCGGAGCCTCCGATCAGCCCCAGCATTTT.

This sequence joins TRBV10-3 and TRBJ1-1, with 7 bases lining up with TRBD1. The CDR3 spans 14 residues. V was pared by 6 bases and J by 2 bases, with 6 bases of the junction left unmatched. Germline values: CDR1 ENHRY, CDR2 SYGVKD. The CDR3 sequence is CAIRVTGDNTEAFF. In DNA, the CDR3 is TGTGCCATCAGGGTTACAGGGGATAACACTGAAGCTTTCTTT.

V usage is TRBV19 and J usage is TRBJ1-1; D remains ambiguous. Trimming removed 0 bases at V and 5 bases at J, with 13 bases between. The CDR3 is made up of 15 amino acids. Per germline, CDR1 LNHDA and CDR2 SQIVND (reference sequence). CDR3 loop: CASSIERSGGTEAFF. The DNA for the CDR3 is TGTGCCAGTAGTATAGAGAGGAGCGGAGGGACTGAAGCTTTCTTT.

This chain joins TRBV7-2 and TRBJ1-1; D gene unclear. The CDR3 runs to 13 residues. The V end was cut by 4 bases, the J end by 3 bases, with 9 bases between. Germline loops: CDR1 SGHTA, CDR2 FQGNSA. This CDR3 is CASSSLLDTEAFF. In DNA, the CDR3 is TGTGCCAGCAGCTCTTTACTGGACACTGAAGCTTTCTTT.

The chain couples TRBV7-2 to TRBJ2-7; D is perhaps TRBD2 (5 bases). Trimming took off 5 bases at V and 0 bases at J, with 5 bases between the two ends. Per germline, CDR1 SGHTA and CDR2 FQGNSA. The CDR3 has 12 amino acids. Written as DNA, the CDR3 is TGTGCCAGCAGCCGGGGCTCCTACGAGCAGTACTTC. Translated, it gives CASSRGSYEQYF.

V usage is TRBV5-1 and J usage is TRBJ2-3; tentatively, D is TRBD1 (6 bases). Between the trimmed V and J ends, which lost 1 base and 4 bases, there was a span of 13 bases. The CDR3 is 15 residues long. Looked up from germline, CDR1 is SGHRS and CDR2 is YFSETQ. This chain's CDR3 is CASSLLQGSADTQYF. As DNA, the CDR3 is TGCGCCAGCAGCTTGCTGCAGGGGTCGGCAGATACGCAGTATTTT.

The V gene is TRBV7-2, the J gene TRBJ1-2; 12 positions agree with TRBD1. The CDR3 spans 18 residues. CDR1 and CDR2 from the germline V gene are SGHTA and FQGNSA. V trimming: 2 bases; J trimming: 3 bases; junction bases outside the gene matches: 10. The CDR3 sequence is CASSLLGGQGAGDYGYTF. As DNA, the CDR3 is TGTGCCAGCAGCTTACTGGGGGGACAGGGGGCGGGCGACTATGGCTACACCTTC.

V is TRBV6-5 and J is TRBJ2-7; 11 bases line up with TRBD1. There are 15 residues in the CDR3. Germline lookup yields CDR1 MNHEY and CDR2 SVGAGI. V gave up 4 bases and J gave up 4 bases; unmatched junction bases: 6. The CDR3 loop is CASSSRTGGPYEQYF. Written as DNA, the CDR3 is TGTGCCAGCAGTTCCCGGACAGGGGGCCCGTACGAGCAGTACTTC.